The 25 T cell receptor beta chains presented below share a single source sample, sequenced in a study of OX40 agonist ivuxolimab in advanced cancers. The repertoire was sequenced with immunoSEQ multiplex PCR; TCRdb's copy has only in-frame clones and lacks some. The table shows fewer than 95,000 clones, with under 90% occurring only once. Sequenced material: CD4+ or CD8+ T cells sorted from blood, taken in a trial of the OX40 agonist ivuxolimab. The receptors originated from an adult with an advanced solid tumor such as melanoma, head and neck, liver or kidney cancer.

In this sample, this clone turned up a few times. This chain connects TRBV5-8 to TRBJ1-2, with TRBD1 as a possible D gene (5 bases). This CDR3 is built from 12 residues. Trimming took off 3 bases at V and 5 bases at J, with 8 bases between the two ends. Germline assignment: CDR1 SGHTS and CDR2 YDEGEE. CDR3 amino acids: CASSSPGYGYTF. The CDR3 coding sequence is TGTGCCAGCAGCTCACCAGGGTATGGCTACACCTTC.

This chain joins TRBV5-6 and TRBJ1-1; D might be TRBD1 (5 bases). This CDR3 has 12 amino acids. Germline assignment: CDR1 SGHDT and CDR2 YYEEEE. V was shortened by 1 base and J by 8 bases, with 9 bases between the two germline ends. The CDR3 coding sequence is TGTGCCAGCAGCTTGATCGGGGCAGAAGCTTTCTTT. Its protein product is CASSLIGAEAFF.

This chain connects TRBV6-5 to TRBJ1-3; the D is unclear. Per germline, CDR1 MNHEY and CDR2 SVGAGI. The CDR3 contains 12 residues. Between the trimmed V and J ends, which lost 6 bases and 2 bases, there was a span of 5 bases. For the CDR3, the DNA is TGTGCCAGCAGGAACCCTGGAAACACCATATATTTT. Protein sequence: CASRNPGNTIYF.

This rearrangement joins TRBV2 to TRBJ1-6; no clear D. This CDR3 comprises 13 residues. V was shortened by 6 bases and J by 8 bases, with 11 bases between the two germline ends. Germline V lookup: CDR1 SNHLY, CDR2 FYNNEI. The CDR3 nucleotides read TGTGCCAGCAGGGGCCAACGGGATTCACCCCTCCACTTT. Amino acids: CASRGQRDSPLHF. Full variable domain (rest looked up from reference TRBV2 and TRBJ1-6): EPEVTQTPSHQVTQMGQEVILRCVPISNHLYFYWYRQILGQKVEFLVSFYNNEISEKSEIFDDQFSVERPDGSNFTLKIRSTKLEDSAMYFCASRGQRDSPLHFGNGTRLTVT.

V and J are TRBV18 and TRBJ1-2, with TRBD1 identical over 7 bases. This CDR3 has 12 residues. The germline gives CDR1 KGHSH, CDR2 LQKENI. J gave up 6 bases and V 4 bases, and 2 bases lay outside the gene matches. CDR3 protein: CASSRTGDGYTF. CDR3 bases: TGTGCCAGCTCACGTACAGGGGATGGCTACACCTTC.

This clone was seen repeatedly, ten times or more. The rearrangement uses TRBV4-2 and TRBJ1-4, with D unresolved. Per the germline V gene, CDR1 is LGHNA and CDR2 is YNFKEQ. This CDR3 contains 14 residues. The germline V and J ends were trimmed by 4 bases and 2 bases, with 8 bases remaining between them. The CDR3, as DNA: TGTGCCAGCAGCCCATCTGGTACTAATGAAAAACTGTTTTTT. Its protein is CASSPSGTNEKLFF.

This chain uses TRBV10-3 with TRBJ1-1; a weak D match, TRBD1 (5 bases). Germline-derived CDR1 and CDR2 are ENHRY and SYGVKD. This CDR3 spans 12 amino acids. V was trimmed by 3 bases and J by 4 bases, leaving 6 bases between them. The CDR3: CAISERGTEAFF. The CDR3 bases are TGTGCCATCAGTGAAAGGGGCACTGAAGCTTTCTTT.

The CDR3 DNA reads TGTGCCAGCCAAATAGCGGGGGGGACAGATACGCAGTATTTT. It yields the protein CASQIAGGTDTQYF. J is TRBJ2-3 and V is TRBV2; TRBD2 aligns across 11 bases. The V gene end was trimmed by 8 bases and the J gene end by 3 bases; junction bases not matched to a gene: 4. Germline-derived CDR1 and CDR2 are SNHLY and FYNNEI. CDR3 length equals 14 residues.

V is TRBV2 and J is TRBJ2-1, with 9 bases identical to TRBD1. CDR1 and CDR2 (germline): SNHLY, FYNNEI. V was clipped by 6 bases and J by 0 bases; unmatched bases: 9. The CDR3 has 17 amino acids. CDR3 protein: CASRTDRGTSSYNEQFF. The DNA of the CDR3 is TGTGCCAGCAGAACCGACAGGGGGACAAGCTCCTACAATGAGCAGTTCTTC.

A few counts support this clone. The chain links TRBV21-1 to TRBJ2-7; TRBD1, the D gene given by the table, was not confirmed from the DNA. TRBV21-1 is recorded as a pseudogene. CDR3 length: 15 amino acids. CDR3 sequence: CASSNSRGNLYEQYV. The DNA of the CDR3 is TGTGCCAGCAGCAATTCAAGGGGGAACCTCTACGAGCAGTACGTC.

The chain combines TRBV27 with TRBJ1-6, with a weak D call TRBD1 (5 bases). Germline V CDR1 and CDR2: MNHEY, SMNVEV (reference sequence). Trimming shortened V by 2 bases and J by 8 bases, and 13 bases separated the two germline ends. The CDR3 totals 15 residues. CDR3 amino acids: CASSLTWGADSPLHF. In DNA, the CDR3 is TGTGCCAGCAGTTTAACGTGGGGCGCGGATTCACCCCTCCACTTT.

In DNA form, the CDR3 reads TGTGCCAGCCTCAAGGTCGGGGGATGCAATCAGCCCCAGCATTTT. Translated, it gives CASLKVGGCNQPQHF. The V gene is TRBV21-1, the J gene TRBJ1-5. TRBV21-1 is marked as a pseudogene. The length of the CDR3 is 15 residues.

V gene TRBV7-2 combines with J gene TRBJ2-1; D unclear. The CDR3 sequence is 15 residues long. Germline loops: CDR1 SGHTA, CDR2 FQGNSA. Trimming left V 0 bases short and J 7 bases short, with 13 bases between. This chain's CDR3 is CASSLAVLQANEQFF. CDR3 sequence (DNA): TGTGCCAGCAGCTTAGCGGTTCTCCAGGCGAATGAGCAGTTCTTC.

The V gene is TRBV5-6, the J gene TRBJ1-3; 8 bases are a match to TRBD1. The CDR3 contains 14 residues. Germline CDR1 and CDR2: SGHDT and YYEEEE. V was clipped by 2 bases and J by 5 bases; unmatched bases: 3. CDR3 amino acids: CASSFGQGRNTIYF. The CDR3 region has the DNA TGTGCCAGCAGCTTTGGACAGGGACGAAACACCATATATTTT.

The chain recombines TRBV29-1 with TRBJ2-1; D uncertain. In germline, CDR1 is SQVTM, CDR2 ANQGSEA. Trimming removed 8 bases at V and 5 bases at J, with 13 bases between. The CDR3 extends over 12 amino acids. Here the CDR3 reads CSLLGRHNEQFF. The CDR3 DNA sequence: TGCAGCCTCCTCGGACGGCACAATGAGCAGTTCTTC.

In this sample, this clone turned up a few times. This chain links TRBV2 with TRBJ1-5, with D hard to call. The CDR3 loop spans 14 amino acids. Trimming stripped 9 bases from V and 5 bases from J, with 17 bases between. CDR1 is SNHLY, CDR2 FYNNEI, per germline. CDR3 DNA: TGTGCCAGTAGGCCAGTTGTAGGAGATCAGCCCCAGCATTTT. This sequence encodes CASRPVVGDQPQHF. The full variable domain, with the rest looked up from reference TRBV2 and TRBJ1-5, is EPEVTQTPSHQVTQMGQEVILRCVPISNHLYFYWYRQILGQKVEFLVSFYNNEISEKSEIFDDQFSVERPDGSNFTLKIRSTKLEDSAMYFCASRPVVGDQPQHFGDGTRLSIL.

CDR3 sequence (DNA): TGTGCCAGCTCAGTCGGGACCCAGAACACTGAAGCTTTCTTT. Amino acid sequence: CASSVGTQNTEAFF. The gene calls are TRBV18 and TRBJ1-1; the D gene is possibly TRBD1 (5 bases). CDR1 is KGHSH, CDR2 LQKENI, per germline. CDR3 length equals 14 residues. Between the trimmed V and J ends, which lost 5 bases and 1 base, there was a span of 11 bases.

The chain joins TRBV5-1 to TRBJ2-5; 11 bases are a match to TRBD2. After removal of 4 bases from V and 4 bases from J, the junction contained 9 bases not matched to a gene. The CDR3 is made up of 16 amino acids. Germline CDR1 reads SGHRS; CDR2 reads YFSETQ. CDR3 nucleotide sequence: TGCGCCAGCAGCATACGACTAGCGGGGTTGGGAGAGACCCAGTACTTC. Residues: CASSIRLAGLGETQYF.

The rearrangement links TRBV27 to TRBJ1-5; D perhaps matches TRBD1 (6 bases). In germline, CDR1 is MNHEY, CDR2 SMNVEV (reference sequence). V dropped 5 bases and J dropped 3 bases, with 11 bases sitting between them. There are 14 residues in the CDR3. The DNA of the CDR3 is TGTGCCAGCAGTCAGGACAGACCCAATCAGCCCCAGCATTTT. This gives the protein CASSQDRPNQPQHF.

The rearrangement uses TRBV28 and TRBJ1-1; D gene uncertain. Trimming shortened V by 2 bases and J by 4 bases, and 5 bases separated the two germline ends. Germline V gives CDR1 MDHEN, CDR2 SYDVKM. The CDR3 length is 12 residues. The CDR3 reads CASSLRSTEAFF. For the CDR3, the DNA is TGTGCCAGCAGTTTAAGGAGCACTGAAGCTTTCTTT.

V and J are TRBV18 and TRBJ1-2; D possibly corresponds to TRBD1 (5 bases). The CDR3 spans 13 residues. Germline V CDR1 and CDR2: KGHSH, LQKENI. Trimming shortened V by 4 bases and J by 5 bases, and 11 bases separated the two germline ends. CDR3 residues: CASSQTVQYGYTF. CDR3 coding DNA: TGTGCCAGCTCACAGACAGTCCAGTATGGCTACACCTTC.

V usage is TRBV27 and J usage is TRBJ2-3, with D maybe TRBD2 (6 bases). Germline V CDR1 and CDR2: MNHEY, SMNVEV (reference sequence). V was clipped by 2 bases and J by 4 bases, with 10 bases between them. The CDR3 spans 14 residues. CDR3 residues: CASSLGRGSDTQYF. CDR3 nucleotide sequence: TGTGCCAGCAGTTTAGGGCGGGGATCAGATACGCAGTATTTT.

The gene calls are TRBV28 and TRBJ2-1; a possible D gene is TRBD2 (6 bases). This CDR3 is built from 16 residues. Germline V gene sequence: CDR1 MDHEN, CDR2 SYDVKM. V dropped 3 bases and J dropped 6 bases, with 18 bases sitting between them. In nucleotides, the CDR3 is TGTGCCAGCAGTTTGCTCCGGGACTCGAGCCGCAATGAGCAGTTCTTC. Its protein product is CASSLLRDSSRNEQFF.

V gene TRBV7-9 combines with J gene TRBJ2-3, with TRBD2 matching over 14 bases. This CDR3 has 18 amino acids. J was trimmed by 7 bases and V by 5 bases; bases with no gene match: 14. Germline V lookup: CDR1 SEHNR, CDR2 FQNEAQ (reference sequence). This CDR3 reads CASSPPPGLAGGLHTQYF. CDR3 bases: TGTGCCAGCAGCCCGCCCCCCGGACTAGCGGGAGGTCTCCATACGCAGTATTTT.

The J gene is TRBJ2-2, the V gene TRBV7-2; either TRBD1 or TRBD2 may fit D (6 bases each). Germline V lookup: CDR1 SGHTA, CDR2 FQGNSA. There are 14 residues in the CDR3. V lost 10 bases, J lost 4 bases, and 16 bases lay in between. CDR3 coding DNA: TGTGCCATCGGTAGGGGGGCGAGCACCGGGGAGCTGTTTTTT. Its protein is CAIGRGASTGELFF.